This T cell receptor (beta chain) comes out of a study of T cell responses to AZD1222 COVID-19 vaccine. Only in-frame clones appear in the TCRdb table, and some are missing; sequencing was by immunoSEQ multiplex PCR. The sample gives about 120,000 clones, around nine tenths of which show up once; 5% to 7.5% is in the top ten. Germline lookup yields CDR1 SEHNR and CDR2 FQNEAQ (reference sequence). The CDR3 runs 15 residues. Trimming stripped 8 bases from V and 4 bases from J, with 20 bases between. The material sequenced was peripheral blood, taken on day 0 of AZD1222 vaccination. The V gene is TRBV7-9, the J gene TRBJ1-2; D is unresolved. This receptor was taken from an adult in good health. CDR3 nucleotides: TGTGCCAGCTTACCCGCCGGGCAGGAGGTCTATGGCTACACCTTC. Translating gives CASLPAGQEVYGYTF. Combining the CDR3 with reference TRBV7-9 and TRBJ1-2 gives the whole variable domain DTGVSQNPRHKITKRGQNVTFRCDPISEHNRLYWYRQTLGQGPEFLTYFQNEAQLEKSRLLSDRFSAERPKGSFSTLEIQRTEQGDSAMYLCASLPAGQEVYGYTFGSGTRLTVV.